A selection of T cell receptor beta chains follows, all from one sample in a study of blood T cell repertoires in COVID-19. Clones were read by immunoSEQ multiplex PCR, and TCRdb kept only the in-frame ones, dropping some. The sample includes 220,000 or so clones, around 90% of them seen just once. Sequencing was carried out using PBMCs or T cells enriched from blood (not recorded which). Every receptor here comes from a woman aged 50 to 60 with acute COVID-19. Both conserved end residues are part of each CDR3. The D gene is left open where the match is weak. Rows give clone size only sometimes, using once, few, many, or a class for an expanded clone.

d_gene: TRBD2
v_gene: TRBV3-1/TRBV3-2
abundance: NA
j_gene: TRBJ2-5
CDR3aa: CASSPVPGLAGPQETQYF
CDR3nt: TGTGCCAGCAGCCCGGTCCCGGGACTAGCGGGCCCACAAGAGACCCAGTACTTC

d_gene: TRBD2
v_gene: TRBV5-1
abundance: NA
j_gene: TRBJ2-6
CDR3aa: CASSLVASGSGANVLTF
CDR3nt: TGCGCCAGCAGCTTGGTAGCTAGCGGCTCTGGGGCCAACGTCCTGACTTTC

d_gene: NA
v_gene: TRBV2
abundance: NA
j_gene: TRBJ1-1
CDR3aa: CASSDDGVWSTEAFF
CDR3nt: TGTGCCAGCAGTGATGACGGGGTATGGAGCACTGAAGCTTTCTTT

d_gene: NA
v_gene: TRBV7-2
abundance: few
j_gene: TRBJ1-1
CDR3aa: CASSLTSDRYEAFF
CDR3nt: TGTGCCAGCAGCTTAACCAGCGATCGGTATGAAGCTTTCTTT

d_gene: NA
v_gene: TRBV29-1
abundance: once
j_gene: TRBJ2-7
CDR3aa: CSVFSDKNEQYF
CDR3nt: TGCAGCGTTTTTTCGGACAAAAACGAGCAGTACTTC

d_gene: NA
v_gene: TRBV9
abundance: NA
j_gene: TRBJ2-2
CDR3aa: CASSVETHNTGELFF
CDR3nt: TGTGCCAGCAGCGTGGAGACTCATAACACCGGGGAGCTGTTTTTT

d_gene: TRBD1
v_gene: TRBV5-1
abundance: NA
j_gene: TRBJ2-7
CDR3aa: CASSGKDRGAYEQYF
CDR3nt: TGCGCCAGCAGCGGGAAAGACAGGGGGGCCTACGAGCAGTACTTC

d_gene: TRBD2
v_gene: TRBV12-5
abundance: NA
j_gene: TRBJ2-3
CDR3aa: CASGLNAGGTDTQYF
CDR3nt: TGTGCTAGTGGTTTGAATGCGGGAGGGACAGATACGCAGTATTTT

d_gene: NA
v_gene: TRBV27
abundance: NA
j_gene: TRBJ2-1
CDR3aa: CASSLIGGPYNEQFF
CDR3nt: TGTGCCAGCAGTTTAATAGGCGGGCCCTACAATGAGCAGTTCTTC

d_gene: TRBD2
v_gene: TRBV5-8
abundance: NA
j_gene: TRBJ2-7
CDR3aa: CASSLLAGGNYEQYF
CDR3nt: TGTGCCAGCAGCTTGCTAGCGGGAGGAAACTACGAGCAGTACTTC

d_gene: NA
v_gene: TRBV27
abundance: NA
j_gene: TRBJ1-2
CDR3aa: CASSVSGGGYTF
CDR3nt: TGTGCCAGCAGTGTTTCCGGAGGAGGCTACACCTTC

d_gene: TRBD1
v_gene: TRBV4-3
abundance: NA
j_gene: TRBJ1-3
CDR3aa: CASSQDTGTGALSGNTIYF
CDR3nt: TGCGCCAGCAGCCAAGACACTGGGACAGGGGCCCTCTCTGGAAACACCATATATTTT

d_gene: TRBD2
v_gene: TRBV28
abundance: NA
j_gene: TRBJ2-1
CDR3aa: CASSSLPGLAGGVVNEQFF
CDR3nt: TGTGCCAGCAGTTCCCTTCCGGGACTAGCGGGAGGCGTCGTTAATGAGCAGTTCTTC

d_gene: NA
v_gene: TRBV21-1
abundance: NA
j_gene: TRBJ2-2
CDR3aa: CASRLWDSPQSTGELFF
CDR3nt: TGTGCCAGCCGACTTTGGGACTCCCCTCAGTCCACCGGGGAGCTGTTTTTT

d_gene: TRBD1
v_gene: TRBV14
abundance: NA
j_gene: TRBJ1-1
CDR3aa: CASSHRTGRGSTEAFF
CDR3nt: TGTGCCAGCAGCCACCGGACAGGGAGGGGGAGCACTGAAGCTTTCTTT

d_gene: TRBD1
v_gene: TRBV7-8
abundance: NA
j_gene: TRBJ1-3
CDR3aa: CASSIRQGLSSGNTIYF
CDR3nt: TGTGCCAGCAGCATCCGACAGGGATTGAGCTCTGGAAACACCATATATTTT

d_gene: TRBD1
v_gene: TRBV5-1
abundance: NA
j_gene: TRBJ2-1
CDR3aa: CASSLTGVPFF
CDR3nt: TGCGCCAGCAGCTTGACAGGGGTTCCGTTCTTC

d_gene: NA
v_gene: TRBV28
abundance: NA
j_gene: TRBJ2-5
CDR3aa: CATWTEETQYF
CDR3nt: TGTGCCACGTGGACAGAAGAGACCCAGTACTTC

d_gene: TRBD2
v_gene: TRBV3-1/TRBV3-2
abundance: NA
j_gene: TRBJ2-4
CDR3aa: CASSQTISGRAWENIQYF
CDR3nt: TGTGCCAGCAGCCAAACGATTAGCGGGAGGGCCTGGGAAAACATTCAGTACTTC

d_gene: NA
v_gene: TRBV11-3
abundance: once
j_gene: TRBJ2-1
CDR3aa: CASSQTLWGGQFF
CDR3nt: TGTGCCAGCAGCCAAACGTTGTGGGGCGGGCAGTTCTTC

d_gene: NA
v_gene: TRBV28
abundance: NA
j_gene: TRBJ1-6
CDR3aa: CASRGSGTRSPLHF
CDR3nt: TGTGCCAGCAGGGGATCCGGGACACGCTCACCCCTCCACTTT

d_gene: TRBD2
v_gene: TRBV7-2
abundance: NA
j_gene: TRBJ2-1
CDR3aa: CASSWTSGTYNEQFF
CDR3nt: TGTGCCAGCAGCTGGACTAGCGGGACCTACAATGAGCAGTTCTTC

d_gene: NA
v_gene: TRBV29-1
abundance: NA
j_gene: TRBJ2-1
CDR3aa: CSVQNAYNEQFF
CDR3nt: TGCAGCGTTCAAAATGCGTACAATGAGCAGTTCTTC

d_gene: TRBD1
v_gene: TRBV11-2
abundance: NA
j_gene: TRBJ2-5
CDR3aa: CASSRETGGAGRETQYF
CDR3nt: TGTGCCAGCAGCCGCGAGACAGGGGGCGCGGGTAGGGAGACCCAGTACTTC

d_gene: NA
v_gene: TRBV7-6
abundance: NA
j_gene: TRBJ2-3
CDR3aa: CASSHEPLYRGADTQYF
CDR3nt: TGTGCCAGCAGCCATGAGCCTCTCTATAGGGGCGCAGATACGCAGTATTTT

d_gene: NA
v_gene: TRBV19
abundance: NA
j_gene: TRBJ1-2
CDR3aa: CASSIGHRANYGYTF
CDR3nt: TGTGCCAGTAGTATAGGTCACAGAGCTAACTATGGCTACACCTTC

d_gene: NA
v_gene: TRBV24-1
abundance: NA
j_gene: TRBJ1-2
CDR3aa: CATSAGHREGYTF
CDR3nt: TGTGCCACCAGTGCTGGCCACAGGGAAGGCTACACCTTC

d_gene: TRBD2
v_gene: TRBV4-1
abundance: NA
j_gene: TRBJ2-3
CDR3aa: CASSPGPLGTSGSTDTQYF
CDR3nt: TGCGCCAGCAGCCCAGGCCCACTAGGGACTAGCGGGAGCACAGATACGCAGTATTTT

d_gene: NA
v_gene: TRBV27
abundance: NA
j_gene: TRBJ2-3
CDR3aa: CASRGLGATDTQYF
CDR3nt: TGTGCCAGCAGGGGCCTGGGAGCTACAGATACGCAGTATTTT

d_gene: TRBD1
v_gene: TRBV14
abundance: many
j_gene: TRBJ1-2
CDR3aa: CASSQERQGTATF
CDR3nt: TGTGCCAGCAGCCAAGAGAGACAGGGTACTGCCACCTTC

d_gene: NA
v_gene: TRBV28
abundance: NA
j_gene: TRBJ2-1
CDR3aa: CASSFYNSYNEQFF
CDR3nt: TGTGCCAGCAGTTTTTACAACTCCTACAATGAGCAGTTCTTC

d_gene: NA
v_gene: TRBV3-1/TRBV3-2
abundance: NA
j_gene: TRBJ1-6
CDR3aa: CASSQRGMYNSPLHF
CDR3nt: TGTGCCAGCAGCCAAAGGGGGATGTATAATTCACCCCTCCACTTT

d_gene: NA
v_gene: TRBV24-1
abundance: NA
j_gene: TRBJ1-1
CDR3aa: CATTHLQGPNTEAFF
CDR3nt: TGTGCCACCACCCACTTACAGGGACCGAACACTGAAGCTTTCTTT

d_gene: NA
v_gene: TRBV30
abundance: NA
j_gene: TRBJ1-1
CDR3aa: CAWIRAGTRESEAFF
CDR3nt: TGTGCCTGGATACGGGCCGGGACTCGGGAATCTGAAGCTTTCTTT

d_gene: TRBD2
v_gene: TRBV7-3
abundance: NA
j_gene: TRBJ2-3
CDR3aa: CASSPWLAGTLGDTQYF
CDR3nt: TGTGCCAGCAGCCCCTGGTTAGCGGGAACATTGGGAGATACGCAGTATTTT

d_gene: NA
v_gene: TRBV3-1/TRBV3-2
abundance: NA
j_gene: TRBJ2-1
CDR3aa: CASSQVADAYNEQFF
CDR3nt: TGTGCCAGCAGCCAAGTAGCGGACGCTTACAATGAGCAGTTCTTC

d_gene: NA
v_gene: TRBV13
abundance: once
j_gene: TRBJ2-4
CDR3aa: CASSLGLGMLENIQYF
CDR3nt: TGTGCCAGCAGCTTAGGTCTCGGGATGCTGGAAAACATTCAGTACTTC

d_gene: NA
v_gene: TRBV4-2
abundance: NA
j_gene: TRBJ2-7
CDR3aa: CASSQAWRGSYEQYF
CDR3nt: TGTGCCAGCAGCCAAGCCTGGAGGGGTTCCTACGAGCAGTACTTC

d_gene: NA
v_gene: TRBV28
abundance: NA
j_gene: TRBJ2-4
CDR3aa: CASSRRETKNIQYF
CDR3nt: TGTGCCAGCAGTCGGAGGGAGACCAAAAACATTCAGTACTTC

d_gene: NA
v_gene: TRBV7-3
abundance: NA
j_gene: TRBJ2-7
CDR3aa: CASSASPGAEQYF
CDR3nt: TGTGCCAGCAGCGCATCCCCGGGAGCCGAGCAGTACTTC

d_gene: NA
v_gene: TRBV28
abundance: NA
j_gene: TRBJ2-5
CDR3aa: CASSLIGASVTQETQYF
CDR3nt: TGTGCCAGCAGTTTAATTGGGGCTTCGGTGACCCAAGAGACCCAGTACTTC

d_gene: TRBD1
v_gene: TRBV4-2
abundance: once
j_gene: TRBJ2-2
CDR3aa: CASSFRTGGFTGELFF
CDR3nt: TGTGCCAGCAGCTTTAGGACAGGGGGCTTTACCGGGGAGCTGTTTTTT

d_gene: NA
v_gene: TRBV5-3
abundance: NA
j_gene: TRBJ2-7
CDR3aa: CVPVAVPYEQYF
CDR3nt: TGTGTCCCCGTAGCGGTACCCTACGAGCAGTACTTC

d_gene: NA
v_gene: TRBV7-2
abundance: NA
j_gene: TRBJ2-7
CDR3aa: CASSSQTPVIEQYF
CDR3nt: TGTGCCAGCAGCTCCCAGACTCCCGTTATTGAGCAGTACTTC

d_gene: NA
v_gene: TRBV7-2
abundance: NA
j_gene: TRBJ2-7
CDR3aa: CASSRGLNSYEQYF
CDR3nt: TGTGCCAGCAGCCGCGGACTGAACTCCTACGAGCAGTACTTC

d_gene: NA
v_gene: TRBV3-1/TRBV3-2
abundance: NA
j_gene: TRBJ2-5
CDR3aa: CASLTRGETQYF
CDR3nt: TGTGCCAGCCTAACAAGGGGAGAGACCCAGTACTTC

d_gene: TRBD2
v_gene: TRBV14
abundance: NA
j_gene: TRBJ2-1
CDR3aa: CASSPGTSIDNEQFF
CDR3nt: TGTGCCAGCAGCCCAGGGACTAGCATCGACAATGAGCAGTTCTTC

d_gene: NA
v_gene: TRBV6-5
abundance: NA
j_gene: TRBJ1-1
CDR3aa: CASSYVQGKAFF
CDR3nt: TGTGCCAGCAGTTACGTACAGGGAAAAGCTTTCTTT

d_gene: NA
v_gene: TRBV2
abundance: NA
j_gene: TRBJ1-1
CDR3aa: CASSPQGVNTEAFF
CDR3nt: TGTGCCAGCAGTCCCCAGGGTGTGAACACTGAAGCTTTCTTT

d_gene: NA
v_gene: TRBV5-1
abundance: few
j_gene: TRBJ1-4
CDR3aa: CASSSLTGSDEKLFF
CDR3nt: TGCGCCAGCAGCTCCCTTACAGGGTCGGATGAAAAACTGTTTTTT

d_gene: TRBD2
v_gene: TRBV7-3
abundance: NA
j_gene: TRBJ2-1
CDR3aa: CASSLTPSSGRRFEQFF
CDR3nt: TGTGCCAGCAGCTTAACGCCGTCGAGCGGGAGGAGGTTTGAGCAGTTCTTC

d_gene: NA
v_gene: TRBV28
abundance: NA
j_gene: TRBJ1-2
CDR3aa: CASSLRRAGGYTF
CDR3nt: TGTGCCAGCAGTTTACGCAGGGCAGGTGGCTACACCTTC

d_gene: NA
v_gene: TRBV9
abundance: NA
j_gene: TRBJ2-1
CDR3aa: CASSVVGTSLHEQFF
CDR3nt: TGTGCCAGCAGCGTAGTTGGTACTAGCCTGCATGAGCAGTTCTTC

d_gene: TRBD1
v_gene: TRBV5-5
abundance: NA
j_gene: TRBJ1-1
CDR3aa: CASSNVGGTGMRAFF
CDR3nt: TGTGCCAGCAGTAACGTAGGCGGGACAGGTATGAGGGCTTTCTTT